This record looks at one T cell receptor beta chain sequence and its context. Its specificity is not known. Random-hexamer reverse transcription was applied to roughly 0.45 to 1 ug RNA. TCRdb called the immunoSEQ multiplex PCR reads again in MiXCR, with one record for every CDR3 protein. The sample comprises approximately 110,000 distinct CDR3 sequences, roughly 97% of which are singletons, and under 0.1% rests with the top ten. This specimen comes from a study of CD8 T cells in Susac syndrome. The controls, all healthy donors, were matched for age and sex. V lost 5 bases, J lost 9 bases, and 9 bases stayed unmatched. The germline V gene encodes CDR1 SEHNR and CDR2 FQNEAQ (reference sequence). The CDR3 is made up of 13 amino acids. Study findings and constraints: Acknowledgment was made by the study that its TCR sequencing and HLA analysis involved a relatively small number of individuals.

This clonotype was obtained from a human donor in good health. Sequenced material: CD4+ T cells from PBMCs. The J gene is TRBJ1-2, the V gene TRBV7-9; 7 nucleotides align to TRBD1. CDR3 region: CASSPQGRDSYTF. The CDR3 coding sequence is TGTGCCAGCAGCCCACAGGGGAGGGATAGCTACACCTTC. Using reference TRBV7-9 and TRBJ1-2 for the parts outside the CDR3, the full variable domain is DTGVSQNPRHKITKRGQNVTFRCDPISEHNRLYWYRQTLGQGPEFLTYFQNEAQLEKSRLLSDRFSAERPKGSFSTLEIQRTEQGDSAMYLCASSPQGRDSYTFGSGTRLTVV.